This T cell receptor (beta chain) was observed in a study of identical twins. TCRdb used MiXCR to reprocess the 5' RACE reads, holding one entry per CDR3 protein. The table lists 1.5 million to 2 million distinct CDR3 sequences, less than 35% of them singletons. The sequenced sample consisted of cord blood. The TCR comes from a newborn girl in good health.

CDR3 amino acids: CASSEGVGSYNEQFF. CDR3 bases: TGTGCCAGCAGCGAGGGGGTTGGCTCCTACAATGAGCAGTTCTTC. The gene calls are TRBV4-2 and TRBJ2-1; D is perhaps TRBD1 (6 bases). V was pared by 5 bases and J by 0 bases, with 11 bases between. The CDR3 is 15 amino acids. The germline V gene has CDR1 LGHNA and CDR2 YNFKEQ.